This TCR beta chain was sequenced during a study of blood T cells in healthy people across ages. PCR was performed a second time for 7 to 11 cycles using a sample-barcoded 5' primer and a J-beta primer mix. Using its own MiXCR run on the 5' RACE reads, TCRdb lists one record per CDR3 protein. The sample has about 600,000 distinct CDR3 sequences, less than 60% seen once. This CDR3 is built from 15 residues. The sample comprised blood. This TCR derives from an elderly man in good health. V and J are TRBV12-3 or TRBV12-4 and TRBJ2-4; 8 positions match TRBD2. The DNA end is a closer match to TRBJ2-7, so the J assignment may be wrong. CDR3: CASSLVGGGYYEQYF. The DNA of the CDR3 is TGTGCCAGCAGTTTGGTCGGGGGGGGTTACTACGAGCAGTACTTC.